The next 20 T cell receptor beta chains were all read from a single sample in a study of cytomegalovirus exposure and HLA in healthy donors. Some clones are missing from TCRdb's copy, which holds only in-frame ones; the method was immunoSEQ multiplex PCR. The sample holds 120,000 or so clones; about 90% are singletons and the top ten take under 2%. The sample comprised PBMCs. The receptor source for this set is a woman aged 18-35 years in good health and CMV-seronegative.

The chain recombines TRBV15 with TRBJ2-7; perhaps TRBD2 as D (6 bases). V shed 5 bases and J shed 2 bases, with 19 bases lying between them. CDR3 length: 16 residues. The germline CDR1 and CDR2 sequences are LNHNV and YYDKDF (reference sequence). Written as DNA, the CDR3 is TGTGCCACCAGCCCCCGTCCCCTAGCGTTCCCCTACGAGCAGTACTTC. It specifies CATSPRPLAFPYEQYF.

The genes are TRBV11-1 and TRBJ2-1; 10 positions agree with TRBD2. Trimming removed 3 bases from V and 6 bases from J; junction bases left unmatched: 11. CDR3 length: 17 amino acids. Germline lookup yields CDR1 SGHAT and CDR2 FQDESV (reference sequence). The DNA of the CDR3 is TGTGCCAGCAGCTTTAGACCCGGGACTAGCGATTCCAATGAGCAGTTCTTC. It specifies CASSFRPGTSDSNEQFF.

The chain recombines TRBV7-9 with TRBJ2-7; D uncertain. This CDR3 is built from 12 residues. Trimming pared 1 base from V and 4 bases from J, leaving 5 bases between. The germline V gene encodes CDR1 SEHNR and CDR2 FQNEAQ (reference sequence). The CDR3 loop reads CASSLEQYEQYF. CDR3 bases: TGTGCCAGCAGCTTAGAACAGTACGAGCAGTACTTC.

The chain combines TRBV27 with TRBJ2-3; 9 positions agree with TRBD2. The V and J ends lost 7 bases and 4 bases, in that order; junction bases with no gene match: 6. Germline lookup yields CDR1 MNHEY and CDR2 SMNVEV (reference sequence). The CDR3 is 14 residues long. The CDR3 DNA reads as TGTGCCAGCATCGGCGGGGGGGTCCCAGATACGCAGTATTTT. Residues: CASIGGGVPDTQYF.

The CDR3 DNA sequence: TGTGCCAGTAGTATACAACTGAATGTGCAAGAGACCCAGTACTTC. This codes for CASSIQLNVQETQYF. The J gene is TRBJ2-5, the V gene TRBV19; D is unresolved. The CDR3 runs to 15 residues. The ends were cut back, 2 bases at V and 2 bases at J, with 12 bases in the middle. From germline, CDR1 is LNHDA and CDR2 SQIVND (reference sequence).

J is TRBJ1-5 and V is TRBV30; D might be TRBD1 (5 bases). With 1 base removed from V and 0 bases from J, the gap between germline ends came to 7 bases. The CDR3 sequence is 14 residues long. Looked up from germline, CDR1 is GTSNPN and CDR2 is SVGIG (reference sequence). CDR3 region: CAWSEGLSNQPQHF. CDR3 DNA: TGTGCCTGGAGTGAGGGACTTAGCAATCAGCCCCAGCATTTT. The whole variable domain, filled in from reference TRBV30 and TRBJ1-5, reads SQTIHQWPATLVQPVGSPLSLECTVEGTSNPNLYWYRQAAGRGLQLLFYSVGIGQISSEVPQNLSASRPQDRQFILSSKKLLLSDSGFYLCAWSEGLSNQPQHFGDGTRLSIL.

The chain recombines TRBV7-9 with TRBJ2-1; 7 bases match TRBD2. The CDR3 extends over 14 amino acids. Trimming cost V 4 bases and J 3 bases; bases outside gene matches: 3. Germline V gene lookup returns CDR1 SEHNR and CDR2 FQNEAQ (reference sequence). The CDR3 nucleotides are TGTGCCAGCAGCTCCGGGACTAACTACAATGAGCAGTTCTTC. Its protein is CASSSGTNYNEQFF.

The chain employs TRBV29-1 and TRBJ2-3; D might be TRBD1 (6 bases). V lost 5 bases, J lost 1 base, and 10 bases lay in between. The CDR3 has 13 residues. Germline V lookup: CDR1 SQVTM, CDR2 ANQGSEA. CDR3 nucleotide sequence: TGCAGCGTTAACAGGGTCCGCACAGATACGCAGTATTTT. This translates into CSVNRVRTDTQYF.

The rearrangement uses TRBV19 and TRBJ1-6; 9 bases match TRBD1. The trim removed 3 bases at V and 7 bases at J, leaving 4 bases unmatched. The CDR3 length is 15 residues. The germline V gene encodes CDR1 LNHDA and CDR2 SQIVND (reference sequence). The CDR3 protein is CASSIWDRENSPLHF. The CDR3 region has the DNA TGTGCCAGTAGTATCTGGGACAGGGAGAATTCACCCCTCCACTTT.

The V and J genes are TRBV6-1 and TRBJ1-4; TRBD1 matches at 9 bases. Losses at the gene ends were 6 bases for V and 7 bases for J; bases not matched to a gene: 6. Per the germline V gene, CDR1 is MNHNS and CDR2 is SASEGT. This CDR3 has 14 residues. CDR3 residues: CASRGDRDSEKLFF. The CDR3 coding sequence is TGTGCCAGCAGGGGGGACAGGGACAGTGAAAAACTGTTTTTT.

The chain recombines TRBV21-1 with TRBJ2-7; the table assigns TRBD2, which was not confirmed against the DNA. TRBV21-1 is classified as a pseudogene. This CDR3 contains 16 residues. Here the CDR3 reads CASSKGRGTRAYEQYF. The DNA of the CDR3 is TGTGCCAGCAGCAAAGGTCGCGGGACTAGGGCGTACGAGCAGTACTTC.

In DNA form, the CDR3 reads TGCGCCAGCAGCTTGGATGGGACTAGCATTGATACGCAGTATTTT. It is translated as CASSLDGTSIDTQYF. The rearrangement joins TRBV5-1 to TRBJ2-3; 9 bases line up with TRBD2. V dropped 0 bases and J dropped 6; count of bases not matched to a gene: 5. Per germline, CDR1 SGHRS and CDR2 YFSETQ. CDR3 length equals 15 residues.

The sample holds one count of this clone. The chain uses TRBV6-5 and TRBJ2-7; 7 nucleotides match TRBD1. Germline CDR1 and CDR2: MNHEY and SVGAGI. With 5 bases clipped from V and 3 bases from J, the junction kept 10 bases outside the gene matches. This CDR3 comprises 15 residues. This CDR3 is CASSLGTVPHYEQYF. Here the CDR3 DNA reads TGTGCCAGCAGTCTCGGGACAGTCCCCCACTACGAGCAGTACTTC.

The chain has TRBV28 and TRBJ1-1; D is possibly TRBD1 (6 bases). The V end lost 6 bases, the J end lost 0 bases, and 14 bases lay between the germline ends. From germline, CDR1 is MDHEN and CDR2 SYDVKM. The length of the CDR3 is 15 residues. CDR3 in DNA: TGTGCCAGCAGCCACTCTGGGGGCGTGAACACTGAAGCTTTCTTT. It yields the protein CASSHSGGVNTEAFF.

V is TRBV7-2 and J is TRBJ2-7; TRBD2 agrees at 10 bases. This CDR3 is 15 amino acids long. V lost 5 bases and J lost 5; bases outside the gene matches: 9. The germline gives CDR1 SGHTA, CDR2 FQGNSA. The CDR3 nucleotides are TGTGCCAGCAGCACGGCCGGGACTAGCGTTGACGAGCAGTACTTC. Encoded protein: CASSTAGTSVDEQYF.

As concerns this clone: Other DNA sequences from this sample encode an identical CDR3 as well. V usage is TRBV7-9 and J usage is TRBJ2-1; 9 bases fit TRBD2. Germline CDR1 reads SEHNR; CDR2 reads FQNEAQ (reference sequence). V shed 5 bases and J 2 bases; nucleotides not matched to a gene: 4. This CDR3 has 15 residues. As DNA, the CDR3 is TGTGCCAGCAGCCCAGCGGGAGGACCCTACAATGAGCAGTTCTTC. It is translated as CASSPAGGPYNEQFF. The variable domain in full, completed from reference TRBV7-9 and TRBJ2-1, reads DTGVSQNPRHKITKRGQNVTFRCDPISEHNRLYWYRQTLGQGPEFLTYFQNEAQLEKSRLLSDRFSAERPKGSFSTLEIQRTEQGDSAMYLCASSPAGGPYNEQFFGPGTRLTVL.

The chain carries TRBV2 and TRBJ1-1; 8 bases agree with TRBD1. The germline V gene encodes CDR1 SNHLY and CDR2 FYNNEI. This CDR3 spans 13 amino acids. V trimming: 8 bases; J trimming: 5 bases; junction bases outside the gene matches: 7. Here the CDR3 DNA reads TGTGCCAGCGGACAGGGTGGGTTAACTGAAGCTTTCTTT. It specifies CASGQGGLTEAFF.

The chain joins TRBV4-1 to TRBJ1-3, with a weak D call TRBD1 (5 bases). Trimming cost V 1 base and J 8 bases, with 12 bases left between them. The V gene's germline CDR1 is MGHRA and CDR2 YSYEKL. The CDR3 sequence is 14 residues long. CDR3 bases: TGCGCCAGCAGCCAAGTGGGGGGACGCGACACCATATATTTT. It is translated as CASSQVGGRDTIYF.

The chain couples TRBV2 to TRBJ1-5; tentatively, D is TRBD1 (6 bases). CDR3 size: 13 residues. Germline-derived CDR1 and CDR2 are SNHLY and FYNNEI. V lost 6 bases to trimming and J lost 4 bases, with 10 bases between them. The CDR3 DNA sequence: TGTGCCAGCAGGGACAGCGAGAATCAGCCCCAGCATTTT. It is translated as CASRDSENQPQHF.

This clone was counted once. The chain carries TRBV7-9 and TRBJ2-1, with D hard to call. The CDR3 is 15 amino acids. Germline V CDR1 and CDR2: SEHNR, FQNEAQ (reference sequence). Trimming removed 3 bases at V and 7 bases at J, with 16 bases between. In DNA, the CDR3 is TGTGCCAGCAGCTTGGGCCCCCCTTTCCCGAATGAGCAGTTCTTC. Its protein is CASSLGPPFPNEQFF.